What follows is one TCR beta chain and its context. In the authors' methods: It was from reference gene primer amplification that nucleated cell counts were estimated. Libraries were prepared by immunoSEQ multiplex PCR; TCRdb keeps only in-frame clonotypes and omits some of them. The V and J calls and clone size come from that table; D and trimming were worked out from the DNA. This table has a few hundred thousand clones, 85% appearing once. The record originates from a study of blood T cell repertoires in COVID-19. On the study more broadly: Spain, Italy and the United States supplied samples that represented acute and convalescent COVID-19. PBMCs, B-cell-depleted T cells, or T cells provided the cDNA or gDNA that made up the material.

Germline assignment: CDR1 SGHTA and CDR2 FQGNSA. Deletions cut 0 bases from V and 2 bases from J, with 14 bases between. The CDR3 sequence is 16 residues long. The sequencing sample was made of peripheral blood. This receptor was taken from a man between 50 and 59 years old with active or convalescent COVID-19. V and J are TRBV7-2 and TRBJ2-7, with TRBD2 as a possible D gene (6 bases). CDR3: CASSLAPGVSAYEQYF. As DNA, the CDR3 is TGTGCCAGCAGCTTAGCGCCGGGGGTTTCCGCCTACGAGCAGTACTTC.